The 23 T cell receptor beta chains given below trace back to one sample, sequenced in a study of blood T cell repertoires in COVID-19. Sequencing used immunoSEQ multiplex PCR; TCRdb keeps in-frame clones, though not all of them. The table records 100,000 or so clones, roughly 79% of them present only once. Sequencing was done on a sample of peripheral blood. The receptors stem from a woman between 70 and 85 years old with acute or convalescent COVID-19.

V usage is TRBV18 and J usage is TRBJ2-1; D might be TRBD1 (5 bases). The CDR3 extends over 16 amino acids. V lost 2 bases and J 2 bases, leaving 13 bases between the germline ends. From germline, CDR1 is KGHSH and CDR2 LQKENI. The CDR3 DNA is TGTGCCAGCTCACCAGACCGGACAATCACCTACAATGAGCAGTTCTTC. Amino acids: CASSPDRTITYNEQFF.

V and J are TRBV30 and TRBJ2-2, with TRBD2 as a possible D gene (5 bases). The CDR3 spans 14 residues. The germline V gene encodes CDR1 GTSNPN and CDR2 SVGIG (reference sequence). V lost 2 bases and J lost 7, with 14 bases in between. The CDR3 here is CAWSLAPGIGELFF. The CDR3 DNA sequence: TGTGCCTGGAGTTTGGCGCCGGGGATCGGGGAGCTGTTTTTT.

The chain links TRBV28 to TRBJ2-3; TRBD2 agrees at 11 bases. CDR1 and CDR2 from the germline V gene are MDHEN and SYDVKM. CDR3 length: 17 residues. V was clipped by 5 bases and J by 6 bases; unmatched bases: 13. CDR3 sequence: CASSPTLGLAGGDTQYF. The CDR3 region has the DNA TGTGCCAGCAGTCCAACCCTCGGGCTAGCGGGAGGTGATACGCAGTATTTT. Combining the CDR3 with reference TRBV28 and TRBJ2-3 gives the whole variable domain DVKVTQSSRYLVKRTGEKVFLECVQDMDHENMFWYRQDPGLGLRLIYFSYDVKMKEKGDIPEGYSVSREKKERFSLILESASTNQTSMYLCASSPTLGLAGGDTQYFGPGTRLTVL.

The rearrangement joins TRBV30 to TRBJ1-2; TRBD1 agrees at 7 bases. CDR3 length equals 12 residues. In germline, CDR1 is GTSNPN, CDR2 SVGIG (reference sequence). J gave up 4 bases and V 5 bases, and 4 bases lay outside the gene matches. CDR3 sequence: CAWGQVGYGYTF. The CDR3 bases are TGTGCCTGGGGACAGGTCGGCTATGGCTACACCTTC.

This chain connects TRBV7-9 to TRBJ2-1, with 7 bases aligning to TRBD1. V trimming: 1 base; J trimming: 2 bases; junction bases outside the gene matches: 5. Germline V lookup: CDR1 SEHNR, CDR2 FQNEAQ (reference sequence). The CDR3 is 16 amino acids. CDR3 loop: CASSLGGGIPYNEQFF. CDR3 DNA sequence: TGTGCCAGCAGCTTAGGAGGGGGCATCCCCTACAATGAGCAGTTCTTC.

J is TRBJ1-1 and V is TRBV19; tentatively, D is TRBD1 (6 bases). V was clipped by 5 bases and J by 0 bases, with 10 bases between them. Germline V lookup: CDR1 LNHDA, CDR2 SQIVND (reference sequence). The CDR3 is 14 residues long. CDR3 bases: TGTGCCAGTAGTTCCGGGACAATGAACACTGAAGCTTTCTTT. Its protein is CASSSGTMNTEAFF.

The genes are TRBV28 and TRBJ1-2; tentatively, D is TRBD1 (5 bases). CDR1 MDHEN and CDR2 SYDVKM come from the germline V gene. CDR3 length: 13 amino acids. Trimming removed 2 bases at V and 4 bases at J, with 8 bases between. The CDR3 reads CASSLGARYGYTF. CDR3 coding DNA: TGTGCCAGCAGTTTAGGGGCTCGCTATGGCTACACCTTC.

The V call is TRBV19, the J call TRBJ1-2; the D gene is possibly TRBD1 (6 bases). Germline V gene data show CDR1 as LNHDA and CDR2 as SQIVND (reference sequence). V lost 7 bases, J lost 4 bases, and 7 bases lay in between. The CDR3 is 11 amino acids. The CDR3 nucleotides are TGTGCCAGTATACAGGGCTATGGCTACACCTTC. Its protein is CASIQGYGYTF.

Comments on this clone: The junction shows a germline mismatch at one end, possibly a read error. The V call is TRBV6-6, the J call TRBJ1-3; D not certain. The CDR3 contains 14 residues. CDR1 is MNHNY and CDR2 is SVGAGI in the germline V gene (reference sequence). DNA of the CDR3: TGTGCCAGCAGTTACTCGGAGACTGGGAACACCATATATTTT. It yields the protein CASSYSETGNTIYF.

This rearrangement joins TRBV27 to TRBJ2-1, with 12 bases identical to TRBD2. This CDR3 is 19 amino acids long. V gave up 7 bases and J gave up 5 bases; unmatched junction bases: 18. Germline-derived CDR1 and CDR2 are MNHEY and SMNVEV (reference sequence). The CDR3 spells CASTGASGRGLLTNNEQFF. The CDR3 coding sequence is TGTGCCAGCACTGGAGCTAGCGGGAGGGGATTACTGACCAACAATGAGCAGTTCTTC.

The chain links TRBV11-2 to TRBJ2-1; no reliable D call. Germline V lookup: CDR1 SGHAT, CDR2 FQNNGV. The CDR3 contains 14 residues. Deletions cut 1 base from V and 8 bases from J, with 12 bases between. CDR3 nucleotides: TGTGCCAGCAGCTTAGCACTGCCTAAAGATGAGCAGTTCTTC. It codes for CASSLALPKDEQFF.

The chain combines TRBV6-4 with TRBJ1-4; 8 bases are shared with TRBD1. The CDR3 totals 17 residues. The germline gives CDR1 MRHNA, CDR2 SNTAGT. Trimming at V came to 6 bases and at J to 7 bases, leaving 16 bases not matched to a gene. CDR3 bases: TGTGCCAGCAGGAGGAAGTCAGGGGGCGCACGGGGTGAAAAACTGTTTTTT. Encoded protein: CASRRKSGGARGEKLFF.

CDR3 coding DNA: TGTGCCAGCAGCTTGGCCAGGGGATCGGCCTATGGCTACACCTTC. This codes for CASSLARGSAYGYTF. The chain employs TRBV5-5 and TRBJ1-2; D might be TRBD1 (6 bases). CDR1 is SGHKS and CDR2 is YYEKEE in the germline V gene (reference sequence). The V and J ends lost 0 bases and 4 bases respectively, with 13 bases between them. This CDR3 contains 15 residues.

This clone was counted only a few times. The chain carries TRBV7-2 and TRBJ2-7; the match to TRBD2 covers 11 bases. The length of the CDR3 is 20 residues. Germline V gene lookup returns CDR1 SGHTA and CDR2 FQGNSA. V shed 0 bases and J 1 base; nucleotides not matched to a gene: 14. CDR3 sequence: CASSLAPGASGGSSSYEQYF. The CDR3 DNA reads TGTGCCAGCAGCTTAGCCCCCGGGGCTAGCGGGGGGTCTTCTTCCTACGAGCAGTACTTC.

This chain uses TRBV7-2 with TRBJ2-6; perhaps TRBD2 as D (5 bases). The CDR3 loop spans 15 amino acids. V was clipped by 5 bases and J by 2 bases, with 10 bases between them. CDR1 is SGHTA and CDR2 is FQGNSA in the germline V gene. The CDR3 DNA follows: TGTGCCAGCAGCGACGAGGGAGCTGGGGCCAACGTCCTGACTTTC. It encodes CASSDEGAGANVLTF.

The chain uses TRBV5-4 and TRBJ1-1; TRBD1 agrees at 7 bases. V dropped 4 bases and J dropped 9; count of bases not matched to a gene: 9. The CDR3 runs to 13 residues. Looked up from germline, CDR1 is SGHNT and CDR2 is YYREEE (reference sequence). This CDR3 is CASSQTGLPQAFF. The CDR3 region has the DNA TGTGCCAGCAGCCAGACAGGGCTCCCTCAAGCTTTCTTT.

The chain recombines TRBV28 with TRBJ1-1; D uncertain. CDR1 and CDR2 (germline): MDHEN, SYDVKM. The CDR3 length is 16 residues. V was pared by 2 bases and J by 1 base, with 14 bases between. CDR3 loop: CASSLNLRYKNTEAFF. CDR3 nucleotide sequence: TGTGCCAGCAGTTTAAATCTCAGGTACAAGAACACTGAAGCTTTCTTT.

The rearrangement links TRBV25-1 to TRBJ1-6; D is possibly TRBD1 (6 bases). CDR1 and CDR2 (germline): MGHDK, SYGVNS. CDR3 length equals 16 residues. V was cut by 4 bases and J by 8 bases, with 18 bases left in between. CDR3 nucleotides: TGTGCCAGCAGTGTCACCCGGACAGTCCCCGATTCACCCCTCCACTTT. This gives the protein CASSVTRTVPDSPLHF.

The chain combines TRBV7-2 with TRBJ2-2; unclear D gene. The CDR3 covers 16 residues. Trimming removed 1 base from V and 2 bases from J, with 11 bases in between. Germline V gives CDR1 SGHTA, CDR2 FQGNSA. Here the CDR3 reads CASSLVGPRNTGELFF. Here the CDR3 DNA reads TGTGCCAGCAGCTTAGTTGGGCCGCGCAACACCGGGGAGCTGTTTTTT.

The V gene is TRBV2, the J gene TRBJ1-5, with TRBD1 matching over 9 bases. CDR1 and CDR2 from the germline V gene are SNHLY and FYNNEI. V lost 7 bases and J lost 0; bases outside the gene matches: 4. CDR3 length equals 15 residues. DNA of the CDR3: TGTGCCAGCAAGGGACAGGGCTATAGCAATCAGCCCCAGCATTTT. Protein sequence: CASKGQGYSNQPQHF.

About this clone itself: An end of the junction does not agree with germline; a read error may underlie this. This CDR3 reads CAMDQGKIF. Written as DNA, the CDR3 is TGTGCCATGGACCAGGGTAAGATCTTC. The V gene is TRBV5-3, the J gene TRBJ1-2, with D possibly matching TRBD1 (5 bases). TRBV5-3 is identified as an open reading frame with a role that is uncertain. This CDR3 spans 9 amino acids.

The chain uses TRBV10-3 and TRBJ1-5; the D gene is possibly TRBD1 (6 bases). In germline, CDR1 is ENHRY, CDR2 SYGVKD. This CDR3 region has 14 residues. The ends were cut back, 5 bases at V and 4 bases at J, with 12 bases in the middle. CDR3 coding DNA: TGTGCCATCAGTCCCAGGGGTAATAATCAGCCCCAGCATTTT. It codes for CAISPRGNNQPQHF.

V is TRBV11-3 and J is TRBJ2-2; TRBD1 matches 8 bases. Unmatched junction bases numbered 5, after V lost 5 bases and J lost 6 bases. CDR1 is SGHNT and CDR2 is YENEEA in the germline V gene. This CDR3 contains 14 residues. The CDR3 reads CASSPRTGPGELFF. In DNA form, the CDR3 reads TGTGCCAGCAGCCCGCGGACAGGGCCCGGGGAGCTGTTTTTT.